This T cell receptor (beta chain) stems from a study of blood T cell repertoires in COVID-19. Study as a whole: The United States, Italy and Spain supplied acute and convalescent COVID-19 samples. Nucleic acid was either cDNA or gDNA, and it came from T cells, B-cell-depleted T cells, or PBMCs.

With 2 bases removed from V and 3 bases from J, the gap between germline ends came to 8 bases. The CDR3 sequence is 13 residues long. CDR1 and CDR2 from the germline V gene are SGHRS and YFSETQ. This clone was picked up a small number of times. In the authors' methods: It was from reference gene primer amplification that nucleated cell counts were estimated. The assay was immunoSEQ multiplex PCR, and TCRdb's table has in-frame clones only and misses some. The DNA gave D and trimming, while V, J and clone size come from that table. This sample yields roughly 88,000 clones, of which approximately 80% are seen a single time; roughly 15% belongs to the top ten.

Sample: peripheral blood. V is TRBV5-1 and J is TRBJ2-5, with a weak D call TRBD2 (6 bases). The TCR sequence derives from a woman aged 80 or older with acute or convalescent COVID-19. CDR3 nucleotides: TGCGCCAGCAGCTTCGCGGGAAAAGAGACCCAGTACTTC. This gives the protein CASSFAGKETQYF.